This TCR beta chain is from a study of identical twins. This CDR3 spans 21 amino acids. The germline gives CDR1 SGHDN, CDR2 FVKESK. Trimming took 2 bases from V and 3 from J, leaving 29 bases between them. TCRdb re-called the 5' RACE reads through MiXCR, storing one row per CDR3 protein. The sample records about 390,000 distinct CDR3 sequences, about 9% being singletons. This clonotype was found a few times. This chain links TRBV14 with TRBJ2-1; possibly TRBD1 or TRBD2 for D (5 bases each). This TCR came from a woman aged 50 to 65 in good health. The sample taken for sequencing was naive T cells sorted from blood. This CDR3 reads CASSQFRDPLASLPSYNEQFF. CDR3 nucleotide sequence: TGTGCCAGCAGCCAATTCAGGGACCCCTTGGCTAGCCTCCCCAGCTACAATGAGCAGTTCTTC. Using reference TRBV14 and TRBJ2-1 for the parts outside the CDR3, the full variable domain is EAGVTQFPSHSVIEKGQTVTLRCDPISGHDNLYWYRRVMGKEIKFLLHFVKESKQDESGMPNNRFLAERTGGTYSTLKVQPAELEDSGVYFCASSQFRDPLASLPSYNEQFFGPGTRLTVL.